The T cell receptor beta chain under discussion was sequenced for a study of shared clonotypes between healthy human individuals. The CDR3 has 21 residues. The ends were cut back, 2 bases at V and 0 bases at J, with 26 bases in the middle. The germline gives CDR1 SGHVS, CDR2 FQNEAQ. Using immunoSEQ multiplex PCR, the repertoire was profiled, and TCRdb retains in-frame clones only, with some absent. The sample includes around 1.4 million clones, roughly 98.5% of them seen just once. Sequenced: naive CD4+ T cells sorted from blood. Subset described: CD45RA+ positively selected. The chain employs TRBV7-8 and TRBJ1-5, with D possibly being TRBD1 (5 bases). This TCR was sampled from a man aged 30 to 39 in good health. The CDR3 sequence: CASSLWSPWGYQRDSNQPQHF. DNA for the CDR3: TGTGCCAGCAGCTTATGGAGCCCTTGGGGGTACCAACGGGATAGCAATCAGCCCCAGCATTTT.